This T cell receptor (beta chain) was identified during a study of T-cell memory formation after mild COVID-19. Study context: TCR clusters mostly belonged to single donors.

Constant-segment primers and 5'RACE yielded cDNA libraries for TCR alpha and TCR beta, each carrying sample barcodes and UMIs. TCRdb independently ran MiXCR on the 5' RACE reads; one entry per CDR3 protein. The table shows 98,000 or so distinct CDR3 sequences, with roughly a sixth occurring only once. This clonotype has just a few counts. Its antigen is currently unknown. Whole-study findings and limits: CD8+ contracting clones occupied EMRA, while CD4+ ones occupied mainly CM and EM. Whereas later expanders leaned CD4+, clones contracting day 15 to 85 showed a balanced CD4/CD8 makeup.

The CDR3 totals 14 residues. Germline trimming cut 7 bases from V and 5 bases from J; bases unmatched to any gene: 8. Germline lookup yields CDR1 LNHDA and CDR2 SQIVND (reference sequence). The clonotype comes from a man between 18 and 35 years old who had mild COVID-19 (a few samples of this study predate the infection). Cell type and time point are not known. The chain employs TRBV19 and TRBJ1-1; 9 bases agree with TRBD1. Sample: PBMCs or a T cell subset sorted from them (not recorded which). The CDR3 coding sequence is TGTGCCAGTATGGCGGGGACAGGGAAGACTGAAGCTTTCTTT. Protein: CASMAGTGKTEAFF.